Listed below are T cell receptor beta chains from one sample, sequenced in a study of shared clonotypes between healthy human individuals. TCRdb keeps only in-frame clones here, not all; method: immunoSEQ multiplex PCR. The sample has hundreds of thousands of clones, about 96% seen once. The sample comprised naive CD8+ T cells sorted from blood. The receptor set was obtained from a woman in her 30s in good health. CDR3s include the opening cysteine and the closing phenylalanine or tryptophan. Fields, in order: clone size, D gene, J gene, V gene, CDR3 protein, CDR3 DNA. A D gene is named only where the DNA matches it firmly. The listing skips clone size in some rows; elsewhere it reads once, few, many or a size class.

NA NA TRBJ2-7 TRBV2 CASRTSRYEQYF TGTGCCAGCAGGACGTCCCGCTACGAGCAGTACTTC
NA TRBD1 TRBJ2-2 TRBV14 CASTPQGWTGELFF TGTGCCAGCACCCCACAGGGGTGGACCGGGGAGCTGTTTTTT
NA NA TRBJ2-1 TRBV6-6 CASSYSLGYEQFF TGTGCCAGCAGTTACTCCCTGGGCTATGAGCAGTTCTTC
NA TRBD2 TRBJ2-1 TRBV27 CASSLRLAGGNEQFF TGTGCCAGCAGTTTACGGCTAGCGGGAGGCAATGAGCAGTTCTTC
NA TRBD2 TRBJ2-5 TRBV6-6 CASSYSVSGTEETQYF TGTGCCAGCAGTTACTCAGTTAGCGGGACGGAAGAGACCCAGTACTTC
NA NA TRBJ2-7 TRBV29-1 CSVVAQGYEQYF TGCAGCGTTGTGGCTCAAGGCTACGAGCAGTACTTC
NA NA TRBJ2-1 TRBV27 CASSSPFRRNEQFF TGTGCCAGCAGCTCCCCCTTTCGGAGGAATGAGCAGTTCTTC
NA NA TRBJ2-7 TRBV6-6 CASSYSGGNEQYF TGTGCCAGCAGTTACTCGGGAGGTAACGAGCAGTACTTC
NA TRBD1 TRBJ2-7 TRBV28 CASSFVGQGTYEQYF TGTGCCAGCAGTTTCGTGGGACAGGGGACCTACGAGCAGTACTTC
NA NA TRBJ2-1 TRBV27 CASSLRDINNEQFF TGTGCCAGCAGCCTCCGGGACATTAACAATGAGCAGTTCTTC
NA NA TRBJ1-4 TRBV13 CASSLTRGEKLFF TGTGCCAGCAGCTTAACGAGGGGAGAAAAACTGTTTTTT
NA NA TRBJ1-5 TRBV4-2 CASSQEKGSIQPQHF TGTGCCAGCAGCCAAGAGAAGGGATCGATTCAGCCCCAGCATTTT
NA NA TRBJ2-7 TRBV6-5 CASSSYPGGNSYEQYF TGTGCCAGCAGTTCCTACCCCGGGGGAAACTCCTACGAGCAGTACTTC
once NA TRBJ1-1 TRBV7-6 CASSPVGTEAFF TGTGCCAGCAGCCCTGTGGGCACTGAAGCTTTCTTT
once NA TRBJ2-7 TRBV5-6 CASSLTGGMIGNEQYF TGTGCCAGCAGCTTAACTGGCGGGATGATAGGCAACGAGCAGTACTTC
NA TRBD2 TRBJ2-7 TRBV7-2 CASSPGSGMGYEQYF TGTGCCAGCAGCCCCGGGAGCGGGATGGGCTACGAGCAGTACTTC
once TRBD2 TRBJ2-5 TRBV27 CASSRGTSGSGETQYF TGTGCCAGCAGTAGGGGGACTAGCGGGAGTGGGGAGACCCAGTACTTC
once NA TRBJ2-1 TRBV10-1 CASSESWELGLSNEQFF TGCGCCAGCAGTGAGTCGTGGGAGCTGGGTTTAAGCAATGAGCAGTTCTTC
NA NA TRBJ2-3 TRBV2 CASSDTGFTDTQYF TGTGCCAGCAGTGATACAGGATTCACAGATACGCAGTATTTT
NA TRBD2 TRBJ2-5 TRBV19 CASSTIGASGRGIETQYF TGTGCCAGTAGTACTATTGGGGCGAGCGGGAGGGGGATAGAGACCCAGTACTTC
once NA TRBJ2-7 TRBV5-1 CASSRKREQPHEQYF TGCGCCAGCAGCCGCAAACGGGAGCAGCCCCACGAGCAGTACTTC
NA TRBD2 TRBJ2-7 TRBV28 CASSPSGREQYF TGTGCCAGCAGCCCCTCCGGGAGGGAGCAGTACTTC
NA NA TRBJ2-6 TRBV5-6 CASSFVWGPSGANVLTF TGTGCCAGCAGCTTTGTCTGGGGGCCCTCTGGGGCCAACGTCCTGACTTTC
NA TRBD2 TRBJ2-1 TRBV6-5 CASSSLSGSGYHEQFF TGTGCCAGCAGTTCCCTTAGCGGGAGCGGGTACCATGAGCAGTTCTTC